This T cell receptor beta chain was identified during a study of blood T cell repertoires in COVID-19. Study-wide context: There were acute and convalescent COVID-19 samples, and they came from the United States, Italy and Spain. The analysed material was cDNA or gDNA that came from T cells, B-cell-depleted T cells, or PBMCs.

V dropped 0 bases and J dropped 1 base, with 9 bases sitting between them. The CDR3 spans 15 residues. CDR1 is MGHRA, CDR2 YSYEKL, per germline. Methods used by the authors: Reference gene primer amplification gave estimated nucleated cell counts. The data were produced by immunoSEQ multiplex PCR, yet TCRdb's version contains in-frame clones alone and is incomplete. V and J calls and clone size are those listed in that table; D and trimming were worked out from the DNA. The sample contains hundreds of thousands of clones, around 87% of which appear only once. This clone came up a few times. The chain recombines TRBV4-1 with TRBJ2-5; tentative D call: TRBD2 (5 bases). The sample taken for sequencing was peripheral blood. The receptor's source is a woman aged 40 to 55 who had recovered from COVID-19. DNA of the CDR3: TGCGCCAGCAGCCAAGATCGGGGAACCCAAGAGACCCAGTACTTC. This gives the protein CASSQDRGTQETQYF.